Below are 11 T cell receptor beta chains sequenced from a single sample in a study of CD4 T cells in relation to SARS-CoV-2 and coronaviruses. Clones were sequenced by immunoSEQ multiplex PCR, and TCRdb holds only the in-frame ones, with some missing. The sample includes some 32,000 clones, about four fifths of them seen just once. These TCRs' antigens remain unknown. The sample taken for sequencing was memory CD4+ T cells from PBMCs, cultured in vitro. The source of these receptors is an adult with COVID-19.

This clone occurred once. The chain uses TRBV27 and TRBJ2-1; 11 bases align to TRBD2. CDR1 is MNHEY and CDR2 is SMNVEV in the germline V gene (reference sequence). This CDR3 has 17 amino acids. After removal of 0 bases from V and 10 bases from J, the junction contained 11 bases not matched to a gene. CDR3 loop: CASSLSALRLAGWEQFF. The CDR3 DNA sequence: TGTGCCAGCAGTTTATCGGCACTCCGACTAGCGGGATGGGAGCAGTTCTTC.

V and J are TRBV7-9 and TRBJ2-3; D unresolved. Germline V gene data show CDR1 as SEHNR and CDR2 as FQNEAQ (reference sequence). Trimming cost V 4 bases and J 0 bases, with 2 bases left between them. The CDR3 has 12 residues. CDR3 nucleotides: TGTGCCAGCAGCTCCAGCACAGATACGCAGTATTTT. Translating it yields CASSSSTDTQYF.

The V and J genes are TRBV5-1 and TRBJ2-1, with a tentative D call TRBD2 (5 bases). The ends were cut back, 0 bases at V and 7 bases at J, with 17 bases in the middle. Per germline, CDR1 SGHRS and CDR2 YFSETQ. This CDR3 comprises 16 residues. Here the CDR3 DNA reads TGCGCCAGCAGCTTGGCCGGGGTGACTACCCAAAATGAGCAGTTCTTC. It encodes CASSLAGVTTQNEQFF.

J is TRBJ2-5 and V is TRBV9; maybe TRBD2 (6 bases). This CDR3 spans 17 amino acids. Per the germline V gene, CDR1 is SGDLS and CDR2 is YYNGEE. Trimming removed 4 bases at V and 6 bases at J, with 25 bases between. Here the CDR3 reads CASSPGDSLDYQKTQYF. CDR3 nucleotides: TGTGCCAGCAGCCCTGGGGACTCCCTGGACTATCAAAAGACCCAGTACTTC. The variable domain in full, completed from reference TRBV9 and TRBJ2-5, reads DSGVTQTPKHLITATGQRVTLRCSPRSGDLSVYWYQQSLDQGLQFLIQYYNGEERAKGNILERFSAQQFPDLHSELNLSSLELGDSALYFCASSPGDSLDYQKTQYFGPGTRLLVL.

The genes are TRBV7-9 and TRBJ1-4, with D maybe TRBD1 (5 bases). The CDR3 contains 14 residues. Trimming took 1 base from V and 6 from J, leaving 9 bases between them. In germline, CDR1 is SEHNR, CDR2 FQNEAQ (reference sequence). CDR3 sequence reads: CASSLGGIDEKLFF. The CDR3 region has the DNA TGTGCCAGCAGCTTAGGGGGGATTGATGAAAAACTGTTTTTT.

CDR3: CASSQERTFGGELFF. The CDR3 nucleotides read TGTGCCAGCAGCCAAGAACGAACGTTCGGCGGGGAGCTGTTTTTT. The V and J genes are TRBV4-2 and TRBJ2-2; D unresolved. Germline V gene lookup returns CDR1 LGHNA and CDR2 YNFKEQ. The CDR3 is 15 amino acids. V dropped 0 bases and J dropped 7 bases, with 12 bases sitting between them.

J is TRBJ2-1 and V is TRBV28; TRBD2 matches 12 bases. V shed 7 bases and J 15 bases; nucleotides not matched to a gene: 10. This CDR3 comprises 13 residues. The germline gives CDR1 MDHEN, CDR2 SYDVKM. The CDR3 DNA follows: TGTGCCAGCACCCGTCTAGCGGGAGGGGTGTCGTTCTTC. Translation: CASTRLAGGVSFF.

The chain couples TRBV7-9 to TRBJ1-4; a possible D gene is TRBD1 (6 bases). The ends were cut back, 4 bases at V and 6 bases at J, with 12 bases in the middle. Germline CDR1 is SEHNR and CDR2 is FQNEAQ (reference sequence). This CDR3 has 14 residues. CDR3 coding DNA: TGTGCCAGCAGCTCAGGGGCAGGGGATGAAAAACTGTTTTTT. Residues: CASSSGAGDEKLFF.

J is TRBJ2-3 and V is TRBV5-1, with D perhaps TRBD1 or TRBD2 (6 bases each). Deletions cut 4 bases from V and 4 bases from J, with 16 bases between. CDR1 and CDR2 from the germline V gene are SGHRS and YFSETQ. CDR3 length equals 15 residues. CDR3: CASSTGTGGPDTQYF. CDR3 sequence (DNA): TGCGCCAGCAGCACCGGGACTGGGGGCCCAGATACGCAGTATTTT.

V and J are TRBV11-2 and TRBJ2-1, with 9 positions matching TRBD1. Trimming at V came to 4 bases and at J to 5 bases, leaving 3 bases not matched to a gene. The CDR3 length is 14 residues. CDR1 and CDR2 (germline): SGHAT, FQNNGV. The CDR3 sequence is CASSSTGGDNEQFF. The CDR3 region has the DNA TGTGCCAGCAGCTCAACAGGGGGCGACAATGAGCAGTTCTTC.

The chain carries TRBV7-3 and TRBJ2-4; D is uncertain. Trimming pared 5 bases from V and 4 bases from J, leaving 15 bases between. The CDR3 runs 15 residues. The germline CDR1 and CDR2 sequences are SGHTA and FQGTGA. The CDR3 DNA follows: TGTGCCAGCAGCCGACCGGGCAGACCAAAAAACATTCAGTACTTC. Residues: CASSRPGRPKNIQYF. The whole variable domain, remainder taken from reference TRBV7-3 and TRBJ2-4, is GAGVSQTPSNKVTEKGKYVELRCDPISGHTALYWYRQSLGQGPEFLIYFQGTGAADDSGLPNDRFFAVRPEGSVSTLKIQRTERGDSAVYLCASSRPGRPKNIQYFGAGTRLSVL.